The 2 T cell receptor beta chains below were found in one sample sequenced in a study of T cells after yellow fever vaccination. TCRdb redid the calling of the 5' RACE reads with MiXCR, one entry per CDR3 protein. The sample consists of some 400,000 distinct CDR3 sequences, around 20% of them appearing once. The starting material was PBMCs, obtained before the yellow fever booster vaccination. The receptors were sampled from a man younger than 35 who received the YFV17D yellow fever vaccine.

The CDR3 spells CASSFPGLAGGRSTDTQYF. The CDR3 DNA reads TGTGCCAGCAGCTTCCCGGGACTAGCGGGGGGGCGAAGCACAGATACGCAGTATTTT. The chain recombines TRBV11-2 with TRBJ2-3, with 16 bases identical to TRBD2. This CDR3 has 19 amino acids. In germline, CDR1 is SGHAT, CDR2 FQNNGV. V was clipped by 3 bases and J by 0 bases; unmatched bases: 6.

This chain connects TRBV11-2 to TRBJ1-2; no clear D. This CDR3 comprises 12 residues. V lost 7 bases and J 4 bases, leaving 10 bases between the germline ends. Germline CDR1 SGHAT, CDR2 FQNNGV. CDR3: CASTGRSYGYTF. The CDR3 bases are TGTGCCAGCACCGGACGGAGCTATGGCTACACCTTC.